This T cell receptor (beta chain) was profiled in a study of blood T cell repertoires in COVID-19. After removal of 1 base from V and 0 bases from J, the junction contained 5 bases not matched to a gene. The CDR3 spans 17 residues. Germline CDR1 is MGHRA and CDR2 is YSYEKL. TCRdb keeps only in-frame clones here, not all; method: immunoSEQ multiplex PCR. The sample has about 480,000 clones, approximately 90% seen once. The origin of this receptor is a woman between 40 and 50 years old who had recovered from COVID-19. V is TRBV4-1 and J is TRBJ2-7; 11 bases are shared with TRBD2. The sequenced sample was PBMCs or T cells enriched from blood (not recorded which). The CDR3 region has the DNA TGCGCCAGCAGCCAAGCCCAGGGACTAGCGGTCTCCTACGAGCAGTACTTC. It is translated as CASSQAQGLAVSYEQYF.